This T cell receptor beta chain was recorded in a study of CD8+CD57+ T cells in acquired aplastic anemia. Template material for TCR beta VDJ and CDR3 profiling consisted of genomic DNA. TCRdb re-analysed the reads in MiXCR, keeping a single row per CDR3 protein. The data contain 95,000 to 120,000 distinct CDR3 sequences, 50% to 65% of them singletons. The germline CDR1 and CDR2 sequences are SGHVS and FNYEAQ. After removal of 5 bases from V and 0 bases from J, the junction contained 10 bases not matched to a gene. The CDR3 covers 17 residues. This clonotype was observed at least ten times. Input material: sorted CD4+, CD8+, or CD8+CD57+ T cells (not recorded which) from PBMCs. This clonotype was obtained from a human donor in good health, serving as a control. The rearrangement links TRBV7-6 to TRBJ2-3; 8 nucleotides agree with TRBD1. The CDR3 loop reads CASSPERQGRSTDTQYF. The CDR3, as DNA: TGTGCCAGCAGCCCAGAAAGACAGGGGAGAAGCACAGATACGCAGTATTTT.